These 2 T cell receptor beta chains were sequenced from one sample in a study of vaccination and CD4 T cells after COVID-19. These TCRs' antigens remain unknown. The Oncomine TCR Beta short-read assay was what sequenced the DNA obtained from cultured CD4+ T cells. One entry per CDR3 protein, called by TCRdb with MiXCR from the PCR reads. The sample contains about 22,000 distinct CDR3 sequences, 30% to 35% of which appear only once. The treatment here: approximately nine-day PBMC culture with coronavirus spike peptide pools or control peptides (ViraFEST assay). The specimen was cultured CD4+ T cells from blood. The origin of the receptors is a human donor with COVID-19.

Note on this clonotype: An end of the junction differs from the germline gene, which may be a read error. This chain joins TRBV19 and TRBJ2-2, with D hard to call. Looked up from germline, CDR1 is LNHDA and CDR2 is SQIVND (reference sequence). The length of the CDR3 is 14 residues. The CDR3 reads CASNIGSGSGELFF. CDR3 nucleotides: TGTGCCAGTAATATAGGCTCAGGCTCCGGGGAGCTGTTTTTT. The full variable domain, rest sourced from reference TRBV19 and TRBJ2-2, is DGGITQSPKYLFRKEGQNVTLSCEQNLNHDAMYWYRQDPGQGLRLIYYSQIVNDFQKGDIAEGYSVSREKKESFPLTVTSAQKNPTAFYLCASNIGSGSGELFFGEGSRLTVL.

This clonotype occurred a few times. This chain joins TRBV5-1 and TRBJ1-1; no definite D call. CDR3 size: 15 residues. V was shortened by 0 bases and J by 0 bases, with 9 bases between the two germline ends. The germline V gene has CDR1 SGHRS and CDR2 YFSETQ. The CDR3 bases are TGCGCCAGCAGCTTGGGTGGAGCCCTGAACACTGAAGCTTTCTTT. It translates to CASSLGGALNTEAFF.